Detailed here is one T cell receptor beta chain. A junction end diverges from the germline sequence, so it may reflect a read error. The sample holds other DNA sequences that translate to the same CDR3. The data stem from a study of blood T cell repertoires in COVID-19. For the study at large: Researchers got acute and convalescent COVID-19 samples from the United States, Italy and Spain. From T cells, B-cell-depleted T cells, or PBMCs came the material, which was cDNA or gDNA.

This CDR3 is 16 amino acids long. In germline, CDR1 is LNHDA, CDR2 SQIVND (reference sequence). In the original analysis: Amplifying reference gene primers gave estimates of nucleated cell counts. The protocol was immunoSEQ multiplex PCR, while the TCRdb copy is restricted to in-frame clones and leaves out a portion. The DNA was the basis for D and trimming; V, J and clone size are from that table. The sample lists under 300,000 clones, approximately 90% occurring once. Input material: peripheral blood. The rearrangement joins TRBV19 to TRBJ1-2; 7 bases align to TRBD1. The clonotype originates from a woman aged 40 to 49 with acute or convalescent COVID-19. The CDR3 spells CASSIAGDSPNYGYTF. The DNA of the CDR3 is TGTGCCAGCAGTATAGCTGGGGACAGCCCAAACTATGGCTACACCTTC. Full variable domain (missing parts from reference TRBV19 and TRBJ1-2): DGGITQSPKYLFRKEGQNVTLSCEQNLNHDAMYWYRQDPGQGLRLIYYSQIVNDFQKGDIAEGYSVSREKKESFPLTVTSAQKNPTAFYLCASSIAGDSPNYGYTFGSGTRLTVV.